These 21 T cell receptor beta chains originate from one sample sequenced in a study of shared clonotypes between healthy human individuals. Sequencing used immunoSEQ multiplex PCR; TCRdb keeps in-frame clones, though not all of them. The data contain over 2 million clones, roughly 94% of them singletons. Sequencing was performed on naive CD4+ T cells sorted from blood. The subset was: CD45RA+ positively selected. These receptors all come from a man aged 18 to 29 in good health.

The V call is TRBV5-8, the J call TRBJ2-2; D is unclear. This CDR3 has 13 amino acids. Trimming took 4 bases from V and 2 from J, leaving 6 bases between them. Germline V CDR1 and CDR2: SGHTS, YDEGEE. CDR3: CASSPYNTGELFF. The CDR3 region has the DNA TGTGCCAGCAGCCCGTATAACACCGGGGAGCTGTTTTTT.

In regard to this clone: At the DNA level, this CDR3 is encoded by other sequences in the same sample as well. This chain joins TRBV5-1 and TRBJ2-2; either TRBD1 or TRBD2 may fit D (6 bases each). From germline, CDR1 is SGHRS and CDR2 YFSETQ. V lost 2 bases to trimming and J lost 2 bases, with 10 bases between them. This CDR3 is 15 amino acids long. CDR3 bases: TGCGCCAGCAGCTTAGGAGGGGGAAACACCGGGGAGCTGTTTTTT. This translates into CASSLGGGNTGELFF.

This chain joins TRBV5-1 and TRBJ1-3, with 8 nucleotides matching TRBD1. Germline CDR1 and CDR2: SGHRS and YFSETQ. J lost 2 bases, V lost 0 bases, and 4 bases had no gene match. The CDR3 sequence is 16 residues long. CDR3 amino acids: CASSLARTGTGNTIYF. The CDR3 DNA reads as TGCGCCAGCAGCTTGGCCCGGACAGGGACTGGAAACACCATATATTTT.

With regard to this clone: This sample includes further DNA sequences coding for the same CDR3. The chain joins TRBV7-9 to TRBJ1-5; 8 positions agree with TRBD1. V shed 4 bases and J 3 bases; nucleotides not matched to a gene: 2. CDR1 SEHNR and CDR2 FQNEAQ come from the germline V gene (reference sequence). The CDR3 consists of 14 residues. The CDR3 reads CASSSDRVNQPQHF. CDR3 nucleotide sequence: TGTGCCAGCAGCTCGGACAGGGTCAATCAGCCCCAGCATTTT.

The chain recombines TRBV27 with TRBJ1-2, with TRBD1 identical over 11 bases. Germline assignment: CDR1 MNHEY and CDR2 SMNVEV (reference sequence). This CDR3 region has 14 residues. V was pared by 5 bases and J by 7 bases, with 6 bases of the junction left unmatched. CDR3 loop: CASSPGTGGGGYTF. Written as DNA, the CDR3 is TGTGCCAGCAGTCCCGGGACAGGGGGAGGTGGCTACACCTTC.

The genes are TRBV7-3 and TRBJ2-5; D remains unclear. Germline CDR1 reads SGHTA; CDR2 reads FQGTGA. The V gene lost 4 bases and the J gene lost 0 bases, with 6 bases spanning the gap. This CDR3 contains 13 residues. CDR3 in DNA: TGTGCCAGCAGCTCCGGATACCAAGAGACCCAGTACTTC. This codes for CASSSGYQETQYF.

This chain uses TRBV6-6 with TRBJ1-2; D gene uncertain. V was cut by 5 bases and J by 4 bases, with 14 bases left in between. The CDR3 contains 14 residues. Germline CDR1 MNHNY, CDR2 SVGAGI (reference sequence). CDR3 DNA: TGTGCCAGCAGTGACGCGGCCCCACTCTATGGCTACACCTTC. Translating it yields CASSDAAPLYGYTF.

J is TRBJ2-7 and V is TRBV19; 8 positions agree with TRBD1. This CDR3 spans 15 amino acids. With V trimmed by 4 bases and J by 1 base, 6 bases remained unmatched. Germline lookup yields CDR1 LNHDA and CDR2 SQIVND (reference sequence). As DNA, the CDR3 is TGTGCCAGTAGTACCTCAGGGGGCGTTTCCTACGAGCAGTACTTC. Its protein is CASSTSGGVSYEQYF.

The chain carries TRBV19 and TRBJ1-5, with 7 bases matching TRBD1. Germline V CDR1 and CDR2: LNHDA, SQIVND (reference sequence). J was trimmed by 5 bases and V by 7 bases; bases with no gene match: 11. The CDR3 totals 15 residues. The DNA for the CDR3 is TGTGCCAGTACTAGATCACAGGGGTCCTATCAGCCCCAGCATTTT. This sequence encodes CASTRSQGSYQPQHF.

The V call is TRBV10-2, the J call TRBJ1-6; D uncertain. The CDR3 sequence is 14 residues long. V shed 0 bases and J shed 7 bases, with 7 bases lying between them. CDR1 and CDR2 from the germline V gene are WSHSY and SAAADI. Here the CDR3 DNA reads TGCGCCAGCAGTGAGTCGACGCGAAATTCACCCCTCCACTTT. Residues: CASSESTRNSPLHF.

This clone has a single count. This chain links TRBV28 with TRBJ2-5; maybe TRBD2 (5 bases). The CDR3 is made up of 13 amino acids. The V end lost 7 bases, the J end lost 5 bases, and 14 bases lay between the germline ends. CDR1 and CDR2 from the germline V gene are MDHEN and SYDVKM. CDR3 loop: CASNPNEGETQYF. The CDR3 DNA reads as TGTGCCAGCAACCCAAATGAGGGTGAGACCCAGTACTTC.

This clone appeared once. Within the sample, other DNA sequences also encode this same CDR3. The genes are TRBV7-9 and TRBJ1-1; tentatively, D is TRBD1 (5 bases). The V end was cut by 2 bases, the J end by 0 bases, with 7 bases between. The CDR3 consists of 14 residues. Germline lookup yields CDR1 SEHNR and CDR2 FQNEAQ (reference sequence). The CDR3 bases are TGTGCCAGCAGCTTAAGACAGATGAACACTGAAGCTTTCTTT. It yields the protein CASSLRQMNTEAFF.

Worth noting for this clone: The sample contains more than one DNA sequence encoding this CDR3. The rearrangement uses TRBV5-1 and TRBJ2-3, with 7 nucleotides matching TRBD2. This CDR3 region has 14 residues. Germline V lookup: CDR1 SGHRS, CDR2 YFSETQ. The V and J ends lost 1 base and 3 bases, in that order; junction bases with no gene match: 2. The CDR3 nucleotides read TGCGCCAGCAGCTTGAGCGGGGTGACAGATACGCAGTATTTT. This encodes CASSLSGVTDTQYF.

V is TRBV18 and J is TRBJ2-7; D call uncertain. The CDR3 is 13 amino acids. Trimming removed 2 bases at V and 5 bases at J, with 10 bases between. Germline V gene data show CDR1 as KGHSH and CDR2 as LQKENI. CDR3 DNA sequence: TGTGCCAGCTCACCAACCGCGGTCCACGAGCAGTACTTC. Translating gives CASSPTAVHEQYF.

The chain combines TRBV18 with TRBJ2-7; D gene ambiguous. V gave up 3 bases and J gave up 2 bases, with 11 bases separating them. CDR1 and CDR2 (germline): KGHSH, LQKENI. The CDR3 has 14 residues. CDR3 nucleotides: TGTGCCAGCTCACCGGCCAAGGTGGCCTACGAGCAGTACTTC. It yields the protein CASSPAKVAYEQYF.

Details on this clone: Distinct nucleotide sequences in the sample also encode this CDR3. The chain links TRBV11-3 to TRBJ2-7; a possible D gene is TRBD1 (6 bases). CDR1 SGHNT and CDR2 YENEEA come from the germline V gene. V shed 1 base and J shed 2 bases, with 12 bases lying between them. This CDR3 spans 15 amino acids. CDR3 bases: TGTGCCAGCAGCTTAGGAGGAACAGGGCCCTACGAGCAGTACTTC. Protein: CASSLGGTGPYEQYF.

This sequence joins TRBV7-2 and TRBJ2-1, with 8 bases identical to TRBD2. The CDR3 loop spans 17 amino acids. Germline CDR1 reads SGHTA; CDR2 reads FQGNSA. V was pared by 0 bases and J by 1 base, with 5 bases of the junction left unmatched. The CDR3: CASSLASGTASYNEQFF. In DNA form, the CDR3 reads TGTGCCAGCAGCTTAGCTAGCGGGACCGCTTCCTACAATGAGCAGTTCTTC. Variable domain in full (rest from reference TRBV7-2 and TRBJ2-1): GAGVSQSPSNKVTEKGKDVELRCDPISGHTALYWYRQSLGQGLEFLIYFQGNSAPDKSGLPSDRFSAERTGGSVSTLTIQRTQQEDSAVYLCASSLASGTASYNEQFFGPGTRLTVL.

A word on this clone: As the CDR3 is not closed by the conserved phenylalanine or tryptophan, this likely results from a read error. The chain employs TRBV6-6 and TRBJ2-3; perhaps TRBD1 as D (6 bases). The V gene's germline CDR1 is MNHNY and CDR2 SVGAGI (reference sequence). Trimming removed 5 bases from V and 6 bases from J, with 15 bases in between. This CDR3 has 14 residues. The CDR3 reads CASSTDSHGDTQYL. The CDR3 region has the DNA TGTGCCAGCAGTACGGACAGCCACGGGGATACGCAGTATCTT.

This clone was detected only a few times. J is TRBJ2-7 and V is TRBV6-6, with TRBD1 identical over 8 bases. CDR3 length: 15 residues. CDR1 is MNHNY, CDR2 SVGAGI, per germline (reference sequence). Unmatched junction bases numbered 14, after V lost 7 bases and J lost 6 bases. CDR3 bases: TGTGCCAGCACCTACCGGGATACAGGGGGGCGCGAGCAGTACTTC. Translating it yields CASTYRDTGGREQYF.

Concerning this clone: Other DNA sequences in the same sample also yield this CDR3. The chain is built from TRBV7-3 and TRBJ2-7; possible D gene TRBD1, 6 bases. This CDR3 spans 13 amino acids. Trimming removed 5 bases at V and 3 bases at J, with 11 bases between. The germline CDR1 and CDR2 sequences are SGHTA and FQGTGA. The CDR3 loop is CASSPRGGYEQYF. CDR3 sequence (DNA): TGTGCCAGCAGCCCTAGAGGGGGCTACGAGCAGTACTTC.

V gene TRBV29-1 combines with J gene TRBJ2-7, with D perhaps TRBD1 or TRBD2 (7 bases each). From germline, CDR1 is SQVTM and CDR2 ANQGSEA. Between the trimmed V and J ends, which lost 6 bases and 2 bases, there was a span of 17 bases. This CDR3 has 14 residues. CDR3 in amino acids: CSVLEGRGPYEQYF. The CDR3 region has the DNA TGCAGCGTCCTCGAGGGGAGGGGGCCCTACGAGCAGTACTTC.